The 31 T cell receptor beta chains below were found in one sample sequenced in a study of blood T cell repertoires in COVID-19. TCRdb's copy holds only in-frame clones and misses some; the assay was immunoSEQ multiplex PCR. The sample yields about 110,000 clones, around 85% seen once. Sequencing was done on a sample of peripheral blood. These receptors were collected from a human donor in a cohort sampled during active COVID-19.

J is TRBJ1-4 and V is TRBV24-1; 7 nucleotides line up with TRBD1. Trimming took 12 bases from V and 0 from J; bases not matched to a gene: 15. CDR3 length equals 17 residues. Per germline, CDR1 KGHDR and CDR2 SFDVKD. The CDR3 DNA is TGTGCCTCACAGGGGTTTGTGGTATTTGCAACTAATGAAAAACTGTTTTTT. Encoded protein: CASQGFVVFATNEKLFF.

This clone has just one count. The V gene is TRBV5-1, the J gene TRBJ2-3; D is uncertain. This CDR3 region has 14 residues. Germline CDR1 and CDR2: SGHRS and YFSETQ. Trimming left V 1 base short and J 3 bases short, with 9 bases between. CDR3 nucleotides: TGCGCCAGCAGCTTGACGATACAAACAGATACGCAGTATTTT. Translation: CASSLTIQTDTQYF.

The V gene is TRBV19, the J gene TRBJ1-3, with D perhaps TRBD1 (6 bases). V lost 5 bases and J 4 bases, leaving 21 bases between the germline ends. The CDR3 is 17 amino acids. Germline CDR1 and CDR2: LNHDA and SQIVND (reference sequence). The CDR3 sequence is CASSPYIGQLAGNTIYF. In DNA, the CDR3 is TGTGCCAGTAGTCCTTACATCGGACAGCTTGCCGGAAACACCATATATTTT.

The chain is built from TRBV4-3 and TRBJ1-5; weak D call: TRBD1 (5 bases). CDR3 length: 15 residues. In germline, CDR1 is LGHNA, CDR2 YSLEER. Trimming removed 0 bases from V and 3 bases from J, with 9 bases in between. Here the CDR3 reads CASSQDAGLNQPQHF. The CDR3 DNA follows: TGCGCCAGCAGCCAAGATGCAGGGCTCAATCAGCCCCAGCATTTT.

This chain links TRBV2 with TRBJ2-2, with D tentatively TRBD1 (6 bases). V was trimmed by 6 bases and J by 8 bases, leaving 19 bases between them. CDR1 is SNHLY and CDR2 is FYNNEI in the germline V gene. The CDR3 is 15 amino acids. Here the CDR3 DNA reads TGTGCCAGCAGACCCCCACAGGGCGATGAAGGGGAGCTGTTTTTT. Translation: CASRPPQGDEGELFF.

This rearrangement joins TRBV19 to TRBJ1-5; D remains ambiguous. This CDR3 has 15 amino acids. Germline values: CDR1 LNHDA, CDR2 SQIVND (reference sequence). Trimming left V 7 bases short and J 0 bases short, with 13 bases between. The CDR3 nucleotides read TGTGCCAGTATCGCGGCGGCAGATAGCAATCAGCCCCAGCATTTT. Its translation: CASIAAADSNQPQHF.

The chain links TRBV18 to TRBJ2-1; the match to TRBD2 covers 9 bases. Trimming cost V 6 bases and J 6 bases; bases outside gene matches: 15. CDR3 length: 17 amino acids. In germline, CDR1 is KGHSH, CDR2 LQKENI. CDR3 region: CASSHDIQRGVGNEQFF. DNA of the CDR3: TGTGCCAGCTCTCACGATATCCAGCGGGGGGTAGGCAATGAGCAGTTCTTC.

This chain uses TRBV18 with TRBJ1-5; D is possibly TRBD1 (6 bases). V shed 3 bases and J shed 8 bases, with 11 bases lying between them. CDR3 length equals 13 residues. Germline V gene data show CDR1 as KGHSH and CDR2 as LQKENI. CDR3 bases: TGTGCCAGCTCACCTTCCAGGGGAGAGCCCCAGCATTTT. Amino acids: CASSPSRGEPQHF.

The rearrangement joins TRBV30 to TRBJ1-5; the match to TRBD1 covers 8 bases. V dropped 5 bases and J dropped 5; count of bases not matched to a gene: 5. CDR3 length: 13 amino acids. Germline loops: CDR1 GTSNPN, CDR2 SVGIG (reference sequence). DNA of the CDR3: TGTGCCTGGGAGGAGGACAGGGATCAGCCCCAGCATTTT. Its protein product is CAWEEDRDQPQHF.

The J gene is TRBJ1-2, the V gene TRBV11-2; D not certain. CDR1 is SGHAT, CDR2 FQNNGV, per germline. The CDR3 spans 13 residues. V was shortened by 1 base and J by 2 bases, with 5 bases between the two germline ends. The CDR3 nucleotides are TGTGCCAGCAGCTTAGGTCCGAACTATGGCTACACCTTC. Translation gives CASSLGPNYGYTF.

V gene TRBV6-1 combines with J gene TRBJ2-3; TRBD2 agrees at 8 bases. Germline values: CDR1 MNHNS, CDR2 SASEGT. There are 16 residues in the CDR3. The junction had 6 bases not matched to a gene; V was cut back by 4 bases and J by 0 bases. This CDR3 reads CASSATSGDSTDTQYF. The CDR3 DNA follows: TGTGCCAGCAGTGCCACTAGCGGTGATAGCACAGATACGCAGTATTTT.

The chain combines TRBV30 with TRBJ2-1; 7 nucleotides match TRBD1. The length of the CDR3 is 14 residues. Germline V gene data show CDR1 as GTSNPN and CDR2 as SVGIG (reference sequence). Trimming removed 5 bases from V and 7 bases from J; junction bases left unmatched: 11. The CDR3, as DNA: TGTGCCTGGCTCACAGGGGCCATCACAAATGAGCAGTTCTTC. It yields the protein CAWLTGAITNEQFF.

This chain uses TRBV12-3 or TRBV12-4 with TRBJ1-2; D gene uncertain. The V gene lost 3 bases and the J gene lost 8 bases, with 7 bases spanning the gap. This CDR3 contains 11 residues. CDR3 nucleotide sequence: TGTGCCAGCAGTTTGCCTAGCGGCTACACCTTC. Translating gives CASSLPSGYTF.

The chain couples TRBV30 to TRBJ1-2; tentative D call: TRBD1 (5 bases). The V and J ends lost 0 bases and 2 bases respectively, with 10 bases between them. Per germline, CDR1 GTSNPN and CDR2 SVGIG (reference sequence). The CDR3 loop spans 14 amino acids. Here the CDR3 reads CAWSVNRLNYGYTF. DNA for the CDR3: TGTGCCTGGAGTGTAAACAGGCTAAACTATGGCTACACCTTC.

The DNA for the CDR3 is TGTGCCAGCAGCTCGGGACAGGGCATTCCTGGGGCCAACGTCCTGACTTTC. Protein: CASSSGQGIPGANVLTF. The chain carries TRBV7-9 and TRBJ2-6; 9 bases match TRBD1. The CDR3 spans 17 residues. Germline V gene sequence: CDR1 SEHNR, CDR2 FQNEAQ (reference sequence). The V and J ends lost 4 bases and 2 bases, in that order; junction bases with no gene match: 6.

The chain recombines TRBV9 with TRBJ1-1; D is perhaps TRBD1 (5 bases). This CDR3 has 14 residues. V lost 3 bases to trimming and J lost 1 base, with 10 bases between them. CDR1 is SGDLS and CDR2 is YYNGEE in the germline V gene. CDR3 protein: CASSGQTGNTEAFF. The CDR3 DNA is TGTGCCAGCAGCGGACAGACCGGGAACACTGAAGCTTTCTTT.

The rearrangement joins TRBV20-1 to TRBJ1-4; the match to TRBD1 covers 8 bases. V trimming: 6 bases; J trimming: 7 bases; junction bases outside the gene matches: 16. This CDR3 contains 16 residues. Germline CDR1 DFQATT, CDR2 SNEGSKA (reference sequence). The CDR3 is CSASGYDRGRTEKLFF. The CDR3 DNA reads TGCAGTGCGAGTGGGTACGACAGGGGAAGAACTGAAAAACTGTTTTTT.

V gene TRBV5-5 combines with J gene TRBJ1-5; D uncertain. The CDR3 is 15 amino acids. V lost 4 bases to trimming and J lost 4 bases, with 15 bases between them. Germline lookup yields CDR1 SGHKS and CDR2 YYEKEE (reference sequence). DNA for the CDR3: TGTGCCAGCAGCCTCGGGTTGAGCGGGAATCAGCCCCAGCATTTT. Amino acid sequence: CASSLGLSGNQPQHF.

This clone was detected once. The chain links TRBV19 to TRBJ2-6, with 9 bases identical to TRBD1. Germline V gene data show CDR1 as LNHDA and CDR2 as SQIVND (reference sequence). This CDR3 contains 18 residues. The ends lost 5 bases at V and 0 bases at J; junction bases unmatched: 8. DNA of the CDR3: TGTGCCAGTAGTGCCGGACAGGGGTCGAGCTCTGGGGCCAACGTCCTGACTTTC. Residues: CASSAGQGSSSGANVLTF.

The chain has TRBV5-1 and TRBJ2-2; D is unresolved. The CDR3 is made up of 14 amino acids. Trimming took off 3 bases at V and 1 base at J, with 7 bases between the two ends. Germline CDR1 reads SGHRS; CDR2 reads YFSETQ. The CDR3 reads CASSSTVNTGELFF. The CDR3 DNA follows: TGCGCCAGCAGCTCCACAGTGAACACCGGGGAGCTGTTTTTT.

This clone was seen a single time. V is TRBV15 and J is TRBJ2-7; TRBD2 agrees at 10 bases. Trimming at V came to 0 bases and at J to 2 bases, leaving 13 bases not matched to a gene. CDR3 length equals 19 residues. Germline CDR1 is LNHNV and CDR2 is YYDKDF (reference sequence). The CDR3 region is CATSRDLAGASTYPYEQYF. For the CDR3, the DNA is TGTGCCACCAGCAGAGATCTAGCGGGGGCCTCAACCTATCCCTACGAGCAGTACTTC.

This chain uses TRBV6-2 or TRBV6-3 with TRBJ2-5; D call uncertain. Germline-derived CDR1 and CDR2 are MNHEY and SVGEGT. Trimming took 5 bases from V and 3 from J, leaving 13 bases between them. The CDR3 spans 14 residues. Written as DNA, the CDR3 is TGTGCCAGCAGTAACGTCGTAGTCGAAGAGACCCAGTACTTC. The encoded protein is CASSNVVVEETQYF.

The chain has TRBV6-5 and TRBJ2-1; D is uncertain. The germline V and J ends were trimmed by 3 bases and 2 bases, with 8 bases remaining between them. Germline values: CDR1 MNHEY, CDR2 SVGAGI. The CDR3 contains 14 residues. The CDR3 nucleotides are TGTGCCAGCAGTTATTTGCGGCCCTACAATGAGCAGTTCTTC. Its protein is CASSYLRPYNEQFF.

The chain combines TRBV5-4 with TRBJ2-1, with 8 positions matching TRBD1. There are 14 residues in the CDR3. The V gene's germline CDR1 is SGHNT and CDR2 YYREEE (reference sequence). After removal of 5 bases from V and 7 bases from J, the junction contained 8 bases not matched to a gene. The CDR3 nucleotides read TGTGCCAGCAGTTCGGACAGGGATGGGAATGAGCAGTTCTTC. This encodes CASSSDRDGNEQFF.

This chain joins TRBV7-3 and TRBJ2-1, with TRBD2 as a possible D gene (5 bases). Looked up from germline, CDR1 is SGHTA and CDR2 is FQGTGA. The CDR3 length is 13 residues. V dropped 3 bases and J dropped 8 bases, with 11 bases sitting between them. The CDR3 reads CASSFGPGDEQFF. The CDR3 DNA is TGTGCCAGCAGCTTCGGCCCCGGGGATGAGCAGTTCTTC.

CDR3 nucleotides: TGTGCCAGCAGTATAGGGGGGAACACTGAAGCTTTCTTT. Its protein product is CASSIGGNTEAFF. This chain connects TRBV7-3 to TRBJ1-1; TRBD1 might be the D (6 bases). CDR3 length: 13 amino acids. Trimming pared 6 bases from V and 1 base from J, leaving 9 bases between. The germline V gene has CDR1 SGHTA and CDR2 FQGTGA.

This clone has more than one count but fewer than ten. V usage is TRBV19 and J usage is TRBJ1-5, with a tentative D call TRBD1 (6 bases). The V gene's germline CDR1 is LNHDA and CDR2 SQIVND (reference sequence). The ends were cut back, 6 bases at V and 1 base at J, with 13 bases in the middle. This CDR3 spans 15 amino acids. The CDR3 loop reads CASRTTGISNQPQHF. CDR3 sequence (DNA): TGTGCCAGTAGGACGACAGGCATCAGCAATCAGCCCCAGCATTTT.

The V gene is TRBV7-3, the J gene TRBJ2-1, with 11 bases that match TRBD2. The CDR3 spans 15 residues. Germline-derived CDR1 and CDR2 are SGHTA and FQGTGA. V shed 5 bases, J shed 4 bases, and the junction held 4 bases outside the gene matches. CDR3 protein: CASSLAGGEYNEQFF. CDR3 DNA sequence: TGTGCCAGCAGCCTAGCGGGGGGCGAATACAATGAGCAGTTCTTC.

This clone was counted once. The chain couples TRBV10-3 to TRBJ2-3; 12 bases align to TRBD2. The germline V gene encodes CDR1 ENHRY and CDR2 SYGVKD. Trimming took 3 bases from V and 2 from J; bases not matched to a gene: 9. This CDR3 is 18 amino acids long. The CDR3 sequence: CAISDFSLAGGNTDTQYF. The CDR3 coding sequence is TGTGCCATCAGTGACTTCTCACTAGCGGGGGGTAACACAGATACGCAGTATTTT.

The V call is TRBV6-5, the J call TRBJ2-7; a possible D gene is TRBD2 (6 bases). Trimming took off 6 bases at V and 2 bases at J, with 14 bases between the two ends. Germline CDR1 and CDR2: MNHEY and SVGAGI. This CDR3 region has 14 residues. CDR3 coding DNA: TGTGCCAGCAGGAGGAGGGAGGTTCCCTACGAGCAGTACTTC. Its protein is CASRRREVPYEQYF.

This chain connects TRBV18 to TRBJ2-3, with D unresolved. Germline V gene data show CDR1 as KGHSH and CDR2 as LQKENI. The CDR3 covers 14 residues. Trimming left V 5 bases short and J 4 bases short, with 13 bases between. The CDR3 reads CASSSSRKPDTQYF. For the CDR3, the DNA is TGTGCCAGCTCATCCAGCAGGAAGCCAGATACGCAGTATTTT. The full variable domain, completed using reference TRBV18 and TRBJ2-3, is NAGVMQNPRHLVRRRGQEARLRCSPMKGHSHVYWYRQLPEEGLKFMVYLQKENIIDESGMPKERFSAEFPKEGPSILRIQQVVRGDSAAYFCASSSSRKPDTQYFGPGTRLTVL.